Below are 21 T cell receptor beta chains sequenced from a single sample in a study of cytomegalovirus exposure and HLA in healthy donors. The PCR used 60 Vbeta and 13 Jbeta primers. Sequenced by immunoSEQ multiplex PCR; TCRdb stores in-frame clones only, minus some. The table includes roughly 100,000 clones, around 75% detected once. Sequencing was done on a sample of PBMCs. Every receptor here comes from a man younger than 40 in good health and CMV-seronegative.

The V and J genes are TRBV18 and TRBJ1-1, with 8 bases fitting TRBD1. The germline V gene has CDR1 KGHSH and CDR2 LQKENI. Germline trimming cut 5 bases from V and 2 bases from J; bases unmatched to any gene: 4. The CDR3 loop spans 14 amino acids. CDR3 residues: CASSATGANTEAFF. CDR3 coding DNA: TGTGCCAGCTCAGCGACAGGGGCTAACACTGAAGCTTTCTTT.

This clone was observed once. This chain joins TRBV29-1 and TRBJ2-5; 7 bases fit TRBD1. With V trimmed by 7 bases and J by 2 bases, 4 bases remained unmatched. This CDR3 is built from 12 residues. The germline V gene has CDR1 SQVTM and CDR2 ANQGSEA. The CDR3 here is CSDRDSQETQYF. The CDR3 nucleotides are TGCAGCGACCGGGACAGTCAAGAGACCCAGTACTTC.

The chain employs TRBV6-4 and TRBJ2-3; 7 bases map to TRBD1. Germline values: CDR1 MRHNA, CDR2 SNTAGT. CDR3 size: 15 residues. Trimming cost V 5 bases and J 2 bases; bases outside gene matches: 7. This CDR3 reads CASSPTGAPTDTQYF. The CDR3, as DNA: TGTGCCAGCAGTCCTACAGGGGCTCCCACAGATACGCAGTATTTT.

A single count supports this clone. The chain combines TRBV5-4 with TRBJ1-2, with TRBD1 matching over 9 bases. This CDR3 contains 12 residues. Germline loops: CDR1 SGHNT, CDR2 YYREEE (reference sequence). V was clipped by 4 bases and J by 8 bases; unmatched bases: 3. The CDR3 nucleotides read TGTGCCAGCAGCCTAGACAGGGGGGGCTACACCTTC. Translation: CASSLDRGGYTF.

This clone was found a few times. V and J are TRBV5-6 and TRBJ1-1; D might be TRBD1 (6 bases). Deletions cut 0 bases from V and 0 bases from J, with 15 bases between. Germline V CDR1 and CDR2: SGHDT, YYEEEE. There are 17 residues in the CDR3. The CDR3 protein is CASSLVQGELMNTEAFF. CDR3 nucleotide sequence: TGTGCCAGCAGCTTGGTACAGGGTGAGTTGATGAACACTGAAGCTTTCTTT. The variable domain in full, completed from reference TRBV5-6 and TRBJ1-1, reads DAGVTQSPTHLIKTRGQQVTLRCSPKSGHDTVSWYQQALGQGPQFIFQYYEEEERQRGNFPDRFSGHQFPNYSSELNVNALLLGDSALYLCASSLVQGELMNTEAFFGQGTRLTVV.

This chain links TRBV29-1 with TRBJ1-1; 7 bases are a match to TRBD1. The V gene end was trimmed by 6 bases and the J gene end by 8 bases; junction bases not matched to a gene: 15. Germline CDR1 SQVTM, CDR2 ANQGSEA. This CDR3 has 14 residues. The CDR3 is CSVAGTVAKGEAFF. CDR3 nucleotide sequence: TGCAGCGTAGCCGGGACAGTGGCTAAGGGAGAAGCTTTCTTT.

This clone came up once. V gene TRBV7-7 combines with J gene TRBJ2-3, with D unclear. V lost 5 bases, J lost 4 bases, and 13 bases lay in between. The CDR3 is 14 amino acids. The germline CDR1 and CDR2 sequences are SSHAT and FNYEAQ (reference sequence). The CDR3 DNA sequence: TGTGCCAGCAGCCCCCAGTCCTCCCCAGATACGCAGTATTTT. It codes for CASSPQSSPDTQYF.

This clone was seen more than once but under ten times. The V gene is TRBV30, the J gene TRBJ1-1, with a weak D call TRBD1 (5 bases). Trimming took off 2 bases at V and 4 bases at J, with 14 bases between the two ends. Germline V gene sequence: CDR1 GTSNPN, CDR2 SVGIG (reference sequence). This CDR3 comprises 14 residues. CDR3 loop: CAWSLGGGITEAFF. CDR3 DNA: TGTGCCTGGAGTCTCGGGGGGGGAATCACTGAAGCTTTCTTT.

The CDR3: CASSPRFLAGKYNEQFF. The CDR3 nucleotides are TGTGCCAGCAGCCCCCGGTTTCTAGCGGGGAAATACAATGAGCAGTTCTTC. The chain recombines TRBV11-2 with TRBJ2-1; 9 bases map to TRBD2. The CDR3 contains 17 residues. After removal of 5 bases from V and 4 bases from J, the junction contained 12 bases not matched to a gene. Germline V CDR1 and CDR2: SGHAT, FQNNGV.

The rearrangement links TRBV7-2 to TRBJ2-1; D is perhaps TRBD2 (6 bases). This CDR3 has 14 amino acids. The V gene lost 5 bases and the J gene lost 8 bases, with 16 bases spanning the gap. CDR1 SGHTA and CDR2 FQGNSA come from the germline V gene. Here the CDR3 reads CASSQNGGVDEQFF. DNA for the CDR3: TGTGCCAGCAGCCAGAACGGCGGGGTGGATGAGCAGTTCTTC.

The chain couples TRBV15 to TRBJ1-4; D remains ambiguous. The germline V and J ends were trimmed by 0 bases and 4 bases, with 9 bases remaining between them. The V gene's germline CDR1 is LNHNV and CDR2 YYDKDF (reference sequence). The length of the CDR3 is 15 residues. The CDR3 DNA is TGTGCCACCAGCAGAGATAGACCGGGTAATGAAAAACTGTTTTTT. Its protein is CATSRDRPGNEKLFF.

This chain uses TRBV28 with TRBJ2-1; 8 bases agree with TRBD1. V shed 3 bases, J shed 0 bases, and the junction held 19 bases outside the gene matches. This CDR3 region has 21 residues. Germline V gives CDR1 MDHEN, CDR2 SYDVKM. The CDR3 DNA sequence: TGTGCCAGCAGTTTCCCGAACGCCGGACAGGGACTCTCGAGCTCCTACAATGAGCAGTTCTTC. It specifies CASSFPNAGQGLSSSYNEQFF.

The rearrangement joins TRBV6-5 to TRBJ2-7, with 10 bases lining up with TRBD2. The germline V gene has CDR1 MNHEY and CDR2 SVGAGI. J lost 0 bases, V lost 7 bases, and 6 bases had no gene match. The CDR3 extends over 15 amino acids. The CDR3 DNA is TGTGCCAGCACCGAAGCGGGGGGGGCCTCCTACGAGCAGTACTTC. Encoded protein: CASTEAGGASYEQYF.

V and J are TRBV5-1 and TRBJ2-5; 14 bases line up with TRBD2. With 4 bases clipped from V and 4 bases from J, the junction kept 3 bases outside the gene matches. This CDR3 has 15 residues. Germline V gives CDR1 SGHRS, CDR2 YFSETQ. CDR3 sequence reads: CASSNGLAGGETQYF. The CDR3 DNA reads as TGCGCCAGCAGCAACGGACTAGCGGGAGGAGAGACCCAGTACTTC.

The gene calls are TRBV6-5 and TRBJ2-7; D remains unclear. This CDR3 contains 13 residues. V lost 4 bases, J lost 1 base, and 8 bases lay in between. Germline CDR1 MNHEY, CDR2 SVGAGI. The CDR3 here is CASSFGRSYEQYF. The CDR3, as DNA: TGTGCCAGCAGTTTTGGCAGATCCTACGAGCAGTACTTC.

This rearrangement joins TRBV12-5 to TRBJ2-2; D may be TRBD2 (5 bases). CDR1 is LGHNT, CDR2 FRNRAP, per germline. Trimming stripped 5 bases from V and 5 bases from J, with 18 bases between. CDR3 length equals 16 residues. CDR3 in amino acids: CASGLGEGKGTGELFF. The CDR3 region has the DNA TGTGCTAGTGGTCTCGGTGAGGGTAAAGGGACCGGGGAGCTGTTTTTT.

The chain carries TRBV6-5 and TRBJ2-7; 7 bases are shared with TRBD1. V was clipped by 2 bases and J by 1 base; unmatched bases: 2. Germline loops: CDR1 MNHEY, CDR2 SVGAGI. CDR3 length: 14 residues. In DNA, the CDR3 is TGTGCCAGCAGTTACCTGGGACAGTCCTACGAGCAGTACTTC. Protein sequence: CASSYLGQSYEQYF.

The V call is TRBV11-3, the J call TRBJ2-7, with 7 positions matching TRBD2. Unmatched junction bases numbered 19, after V lost 5 bases and J lost 9 bases. Germline assignment: CDR1 SGHNT and CDR2 YENEEA. The CDR3 consists of 16 residues. Here the CDR3 DNA reads TGTGCCAGCAGCCCCGGAGAGGGGACCCCATGGGAGGGGCAGTACTTC. Its translation: CASSPGEGTPWEGQYF. Looking up the rest from reference TRBV11-3 and TRBJ2-7 gives the full variable domain: EAGVVQSPRYKIIEKKQPVAFWCNPISGHNTLYWYLQNLGQGPELLIRYENEEAVDDSQLPKDRFSAERLKGVDSTLKIQPAELGDSAVYLCASSPGEGTPWEGQYFGPGTRLTVT.

The V gene is TRBV5-6, the J gene TRBJ1-1; no firm D call. Trimming took 7 bases from V and 3 from J, leaving 13 bases between them. The CDR3 contains 13 residues. Germline-derived CDR1 and CDR2 are SGHDT and YYEEEE. The CDR3: CASSMRRDTEAFF. CDR3 nucleotides: TGTGCCAGCTCGATGAGGAGGGACACTGAAGCTTTCTTT.

The gene calls are TRBV18 and TRBJ2-2, with D hard to call. Trimming cost V 1 base and J 5 bases, with 8 bases left between them. The V gene's germline CDR1 is KGHSH and CDR2 LQKENI. The length of the CDR3 is 14 residues. CDR3 DNA sequence: TGTGCCAGCTCACCACAGGAGAGTACCGGGGAGCTGTTTTTT. Translating gives CASSPQESTGELFF.

This chain uses TRBV11-2 with TRBJ2-1; maybe TRBD2 (6 bases). Germline-derived CDR1 and CDR2 are SGHAT and FQNNGV. This CDR3 is built from 16 residues. The V end was cut by 6 bases, the J end by 2 bases, with 17 bases between. The DNA for the CDR3 is TGTGCCAGCAGTACCCGTTGGGGGGTAGCCTACAATGAGCAGTTCTTC. It translates to CASSTRWGVAYNEQFF.